This note documents a single T cell receptor (beta chain) sequence. Its target is unknown. This specimen comes from a study of long-term antiretroviral therapy in people with HIV. Whole-study results and caveats: Blood in the study was drawn between about 2004 and 2017, possibly under older ART regimens, which may be less effective than current ones. Subsequent to ART, diversity was augmented yet persisted below that of transplant donor controls.

CDR1 MNHNY and CDR2 SVGAGI come from the germline V gene (reference sequence). Trimming removed 0 bases at V and 2 bases at J, with 8 bases between. The CDR3 has 14 amino acids. An immunoSEQ assay, version v3.0, was performed at survey level. Method: immunoSEQ multiplex PCR; TCRdb's copy keeps in-frame clones and lacks some. The sample contains more than 20,000 clones, 85% of which appear only once. This sequence joins TRBV6-6 and TRBJ2-7; D possibly corresponds to TRBD1 (6 bases). The sequencing used unsorted PBMCs, collected 2.3 years after starting antiretroviral therapy. The receptor's source is a man in his forties with HIV. CDR3 nucleotide sequence: TGTGCCAGCAGTTACTCCCAGGGGACCTACGAGCAGTACTTC. Translation gives CASSYSQGTYEQYF.